The source of this TCR beta chain is a study of blood T cell repertoires in COVID-19. Study-wide context: Sites in the United States, Italy and Spain provided acute and convalescent COVID-19 samples. From T cells, B-cell-depleted T cells, or PBMCs came the material, which was cDNA or gDNA.

Profiled with immunoSEQ multiplex PCR; TCRdb holds only in-frame clones, not every one. Of 100,000 to 120,000 clones in the sample, around 76% were seen once. With 0 bases removed from V and 1 base from J, the gap between germline ends came to 5 bases. Germline CDR1 reads SGHRS; CDR2 reads YFSETQ. This CDR3 comprises 14 residues. This clonotype originated in a woman in her 70s with acute or convalescent COVID-19. The V gene is TRBV5-1, the J gene TRBJ2-1, with D hard to call. Sequencing was done on a sample of peripheral blood. In nucleotides, the CDR3 is TGCGCCAGCAGCTTGGATACTTCCTACAATGAGCAGTTCTTC. Translated, it gives CASSLDTSYNEQFF.